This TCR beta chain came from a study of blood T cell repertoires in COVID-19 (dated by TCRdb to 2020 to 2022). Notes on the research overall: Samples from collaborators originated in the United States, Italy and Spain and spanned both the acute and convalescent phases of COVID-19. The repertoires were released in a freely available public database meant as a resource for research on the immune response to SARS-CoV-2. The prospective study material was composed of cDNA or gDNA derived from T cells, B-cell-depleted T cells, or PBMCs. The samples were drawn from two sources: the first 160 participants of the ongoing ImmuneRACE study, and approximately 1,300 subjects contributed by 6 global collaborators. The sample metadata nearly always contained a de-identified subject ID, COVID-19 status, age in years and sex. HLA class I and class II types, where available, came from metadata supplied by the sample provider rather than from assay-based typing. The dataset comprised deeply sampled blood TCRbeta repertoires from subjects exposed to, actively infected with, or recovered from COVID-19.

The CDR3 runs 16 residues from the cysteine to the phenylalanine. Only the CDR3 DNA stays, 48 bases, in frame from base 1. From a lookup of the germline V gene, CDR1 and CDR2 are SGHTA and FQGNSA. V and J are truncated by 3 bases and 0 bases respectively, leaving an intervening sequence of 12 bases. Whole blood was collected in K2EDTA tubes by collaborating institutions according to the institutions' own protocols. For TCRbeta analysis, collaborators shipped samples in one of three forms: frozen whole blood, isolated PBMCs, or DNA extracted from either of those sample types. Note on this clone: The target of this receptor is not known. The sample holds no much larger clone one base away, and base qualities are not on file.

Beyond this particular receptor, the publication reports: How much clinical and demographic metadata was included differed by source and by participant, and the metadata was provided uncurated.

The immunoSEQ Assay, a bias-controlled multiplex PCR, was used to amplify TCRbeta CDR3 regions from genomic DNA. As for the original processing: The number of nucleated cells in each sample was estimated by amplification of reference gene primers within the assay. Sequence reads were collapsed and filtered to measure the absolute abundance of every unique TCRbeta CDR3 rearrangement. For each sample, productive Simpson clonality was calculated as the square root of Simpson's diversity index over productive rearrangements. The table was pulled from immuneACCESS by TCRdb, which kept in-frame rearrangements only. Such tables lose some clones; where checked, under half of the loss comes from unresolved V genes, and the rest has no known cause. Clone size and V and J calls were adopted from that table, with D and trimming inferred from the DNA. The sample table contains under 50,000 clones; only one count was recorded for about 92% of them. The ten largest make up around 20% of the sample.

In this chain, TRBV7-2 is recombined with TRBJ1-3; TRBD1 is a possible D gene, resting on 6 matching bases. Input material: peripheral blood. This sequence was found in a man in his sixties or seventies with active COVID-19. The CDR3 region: CASSFRDTRSGNTIYF. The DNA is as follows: TGTGCCAGCAGCTTCCGGGACACACGCTCTGGAAACACCATATATTTT. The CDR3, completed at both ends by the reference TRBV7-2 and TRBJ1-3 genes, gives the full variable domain GAGVSQSPSNKVTEKGKDVELRCDPISGHTALYWYRQSLGQGLEFLIYFQGNSAPDKSGLPSDRFSAERTGGSVSTLTIQRTQQEDSAVYLCASSFRDTRSGNTIYFGEGSWLTVV.